This T cell receptor beta chain was sequenced for a study of identical twins. This clonotype was observed at least ten times. Trimming stripped 4 bases from V and 3 bases from J, with 9 bases between. CDR1 is SQVTM, CDR2 ANQGSEA, per germline. The CDR3 sequence is 12 residues long. Each CDR3 protein gets one entry after TCRdb re-called the 5' RACE reads with MiXCR. The table shows 450,000 or so distinct CDR3 sequences, with around a sixth occurring only once. The sequence came from a man aged 45-60 years in good health. The specimen was naive T cells sorted from blood. V and J are TRBV29-1 and TRBJ2-5, with unresolved D. CDR3 residues: CSVAYSKETQYF. CDR3 sequence (DNA): TGCAGCGTTGCATACAGCAAAGAGACCCAGTACTTC.